This TCR beta chain derives from a study of cytomegalovirus exposure and HLA in healthy donors. Comment on this clone: Its specificity is unknown.

The study ran its PCR with 60 Vbeta and 13 Jbeta primers. Some clones are missing from TCRdb's copy, which holds only in-frame ones; the method was immunoSEQ multiplex PCR. The sample consists of some 170,000 clones, under 85% of them appearing once. CDR3 length equals 15 residues. After removal of 5 bases from V and 8 bases from J, the junction contained 11 bases not matched to a gene. Germline-derived CDR1 and CDR2 are LNHDA and SQIVND (reference sequence). General study results and limits: Researchers counted roughly 160 TCR beta chains as cytomegalovirus-associated. The classifier reportedly diagnosed cytomegalovirus status with high sensitivity and specificity.

The TCR sequence derives from a human donor in good health. Material for sequencing was PBMCs. The chain has TRBV19 and TRBJ2-1; 8 positions agree with TRBD1. The DNA for the CDR3 is TGTGCCAGTAGTGAACAAGGACAGGGCTGGTATGAGCAGTTCTTC. Residues: CASSEQGQGWYEQFF.